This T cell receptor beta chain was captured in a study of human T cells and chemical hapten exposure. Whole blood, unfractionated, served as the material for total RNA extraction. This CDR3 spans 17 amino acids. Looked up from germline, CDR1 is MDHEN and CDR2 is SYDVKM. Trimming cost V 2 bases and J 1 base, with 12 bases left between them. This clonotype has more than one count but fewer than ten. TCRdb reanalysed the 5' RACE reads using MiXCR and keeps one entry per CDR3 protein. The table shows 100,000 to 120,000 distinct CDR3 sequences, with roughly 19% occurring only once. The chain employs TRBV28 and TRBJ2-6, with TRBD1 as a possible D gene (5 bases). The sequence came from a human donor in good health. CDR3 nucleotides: TGTGCCAGCAGTTTAATAGGGGCGCGGTCTGGGGCCAACGTCCTGACTTTC. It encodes CASSLIGARSGANVLTF.